The clone carrying this T cell receptor beta chain appeared a few times. As yet, its antigen is unknown. This record comes from a study of T cells after yellow fever vaccination. Overall study results and limits: Sorted repertoires could include abundant contaminating clonotypes from bulk cells.

The CDR3 extends over 15 amino acids. Trimming shortened V by 1 base and J by 0 bases, and 10 bases separated the two germline ends. CDR1 is MGHRA, CDR2 YSYEKL, per germline. TCRdb re-derived calls from the 5' RACE reads in MiXCR, one entry per CDR3 protein. The table records around 110,000 distinct CDR3 sequences, 8.4% of them present only once. Sequenced material: CD8+ T cells sorted from PBMCs, taken 45 days after the yellow fever booster vaccination. The chain has TRBV4-1 and TRBJ2-7; D uncertain. The receptor's source is a man aged 30 to 39 who received the YFV17D yellow fever vaccine. CDR3 sequence: CASSQASSTSYEQYF. The CDR3 DNA reads TGCGCCAGCAGCCAAGCCAGTTCAACCTCCTACGAGCAGTACTTC.